This entry lists 3 T cell receptor beta chains sequenced from one sample in a study of a mutant IDH1 vaccine in newly diagnosed glioma. No antigen is known for these receptors. Time point defined: week 35, safety follow-up. One vaccine dose held 300 ug of mutant IDH1 20-mer peptide and came with topical imiquimod. Some clones are missing from TCRdb's copy, which holds only in-frame ones; the method was immunoSEQ multiplex PCR. The data contain roughly 38,000 clones, 75% to 90% of them seen just once; the ten biggest clones take up about 1.5%. The material sequenced was PBMCs, taken from a glioma patient whose treatment included an IDH1 peptide vaccine. These receptors were obtained from a middle-aged man with glioma.

This chain connects TRBV10-3 to TRBJ1-6, with D possibly matching TRBD1 (5 bases). V gave up 4 bases and J gave up 5 bases, with 9 bases separating them. This CDR3 is built from 14 residues. From germline, CDR1 is ENHRY and CDR2 SYGVKD. Written as DNA, the CDR3 is TGTGCCATCAGTGCGGGACGGGATAATTCACCCCTCCACTTT. This codes for CAISAGRDNSPLHF.

This rearrangement joins TRBV7-6 to TRBJ1-6; no clear D gene. The germline V gene encodes CDR1 SGHVS and CDR2 FNYEAQ. V lost 5 bases and J lost 9, with 14 bases in between. The CDR3 spans 14 residues. CDR3 in amino acids: CASSRVSLSSPLHF. DNA for the CDR3: TGTGCCAGCAGCCGGGTGAGCCTCAGTTCACCCCTCCACTTT. Based on the CDR3 plus reference TRBV7-6 and TRBJ1-6, the full variable domain is GAGVSQSPRYKVTKRGQDVALRCDPISGHVSLYWYRQALGQGPEFLTYFNYEAQQDKSGLPNDRFSAERPEGSISTLTIQRTEQRDSAMYRCASSRVSLSSPLHFGNGTRLTVT.

The chain has TRBV28 and TRBJ2-3; no definite D call. Germline-derived CDR1 and CDR2 are MDHEN and SYDVKM. This CDR3 spans 15 amino acids. Trimming took off 5 bases at V and 0 bases at J, with 12 bases between the two ends. The CDR3 DNA reads as TGTGCCAGCAGTGCGACGTTGGCTAGCACAGATACGCAGTATTTT. Translated, it gives CASSATLASTDTQYF.